The source of this T cell receptor beta chain is a study of human T cells and chemical hapten exposure. Time point: patch test 2, 6 weeks after DPC sensitization. Stated treatment: therapeutic diphenylcyclopropenone sensitization with weekly scalp DPC. Authors' analysis steps: A typical sample had 93,000 or so TCRs, with about 23,224 to 690,600 overall. TCRdb analysed the RACE reads with MiXCR anew, one entry per CDR3 protein. These V and J calls originate from TCRdb's pipeline instead of the authors' own analysis. This sample has tens of thousands of distinct CDR3 sequences, with about 3.5% found just once. The V end lost 1 base, the J end lost 4 bases, and 4 bases lay between the germline ends. Germline V gives CDR1 SEHNR, CDR2 FQNEAQ (reference sequence). This CDR3 has 12 residues. This clonotype was seen repeatedly, ten times or more. The antigen is unknown. Points from the study as a whole: Expanded TCR sets contained significantly more large CDR3 similarity clusters than controls.

The sequence was obtained from a middle-aged man with alopecia areata. Some clones in this sample may be carry-over from other donors' samples. The source material was whole blood, sampled in connection with sensitization to the hapten diphenylcyclopropenone (DPC). The rearrangement uses TRBV7-9 and TRBJ1-1, with D unclear. The CDR3 DNA reads TGTGCCAGCAGCTTAGGGTCCACTGAAGCTTTCTTT. This gives the protein CASSLGSTEAFF.